This T cell receptor beta chain was recorded in a study of T cell repertoires in cytomegalovirus infection. Study-wide context: Carrying CMV and the relevant HLA type showed in public TCR beta signatures.

TCRdb re-called the reads with MiXCR, one entry per CDR3 protein. The table shows hundreds of thousands of distinct CDR3 sequences, with roughly 31% occurring only once. Study observations and caveats: Of the TCR beta families, the public ones yielded a cumulative frequency that identified carriers of CMV plus the relevant HLA.

Trimming stripped 2 bases from V and 6 bases from J, with 8 bases between. There are 14 residues in the CDR3. The germline V gene encodes CDR1 SGHTA and CDR2 FQGNSA. This clonotype was recorded a few times. Its matching antigen is unknown. The sample in question was cultured CD8+ T cells from PBMCs, obtained from culture after CMV antigen stimulation. The genes are TRBV7-2 and TRBJ1-6; D gene unclear. The source of this sequence is a human donor in good health (CMV status not recorded). Some clones in this sample may be carry-over from other donors' samples. In DNA form, the CDR3 reads TGTGCCAGCAGCTTACAGATAATTAATTCACCCCTCCACTTT. This codes for CASSLQIINSPLHF.